Below, one T cell receptor (beta chain) is given with its context. What this receptor recognizes is not known. The sample holds no much larger clone one base away, and base qualities are not on file. The germline V gene provides CDR1 KGHSH and CDR2 LQKENI. Clipping removes 6 bases from V and 2 bases from J, with 6 as the unmatched junction base count. From the cysteine through the phenylalanine, the CDR3 covers 14 amino acids. The kept DNA is CDR3 alone, 42 bases in frame from the first base. The data stem from a study of T cell responses to AZD1222 COVID-19 vaccine (dated by TCRdb to about 2021). At the level of the whole study: Because spike-specific TCR depth and breadth did not differ between the two schedules, AZD1222 recipients who got a second dose at roughly 4 weeks were pooled with those who got a second dose at roughly 12 weeks. TCR sequencing covered approximately 230 trial participants: 200 to 210 given two doses of AZD1222 and approximately 26 given two doses of MenACWY control vaccine. Trial participants were enrolled by age into subgroups of 18-55, 56-69 and 70-plus years, and approximately 150, 30 and 60 TCR-sequenced participants, respectively, were included in these subgroups.

On the study overall, not on this receptor specifically: Vaccine-associated CD4 TCRs spanned the whole spike protein, with dominant responses in regions 160-218 and 743-854. Conclusions about previously exposed vaccinees were limited because only 6 or 7 AZD1222 recipients were SARS-CoV-2 seropositive at baseline. Epitopes outside the regions mutated in the B.1.351 and B.1.1.7 variants were reportedly recognized by nearly half of the unique spike-specific TCRs. Because no day 14 peak-response samples were available, repertoires were characterized only after the peak T cell response. Spike-specific TCR breadth and depth rose significantly after two AZD1222 doses compared with day 0 and with MenACWY recipients. The 56-69-year group was small, and its depth increase did not reach significance, likely because of low power. Participants were mostly white British, with more females than males. The authors suggested clonal diversity may have been underestimated.

The CDR3 regions of human TCRbeta chains were analyzed by immunosequencing. The original pipeline was this. TCRs in the repertoires were matched against a reference library of SARS-CoV-2-specific TCRs that had been generated with the MIRA antigen-specificity platform. Breadth was defined as the fraction of unique TCRs that were SARS-CoV-2-associated. Depth was defined as the fraction of total T cells that were SARS-CoV-2-associated. Using the MIRA data, each spike-specific TCR was assigned both to the spike region to which the TCR was reactive and to a CD4 or CD8 class. Log10-transformed breadth and depth values were compared by one-way ANOVA with Sidak's multiple comparisons tests. Not all clones reach the TCRdb copy of this immuneACCESS table, which keeps in-frame sequences only. Checked studies attribute under half of the gap to unresolved V genes and leave the rest unexplained. V and J calls and clone size are those listed in that table; D and trimming were worked out from the DNA. Within this sample are 100,000 to 120,000 clones, with 88% of them counted one time only. Clones ranked in the top ten supply over 1.5% of the sample.

What this sample's time point label stands for: baseline before first vaccination. The vaccinee samples were drawn from two UK trials, COV001 and COV002, one of which was a single-blind randomized controlled phase 2/3 trial testing AZD1222 (ChAdOx1 nCoV-19) in healthy adults. For TCRbeta chain sequencing, PBMC samples from trial participants were taken at day 0 and at day 28 after the second dose. The sequence derives from an adult in good health. Recombination joined TRBV18 with TRBJ2-7, and TRBD1 aligns with 8 junction nucleotides. The sequencing used peripheral blood, collected on day 0 of AZD1222 vaccination. The CDR3 loop reads CASSLTTGAYEQYF. The nucleotides are TGTGCCAGCTCCCTTACGACAGGGGCCTACGAGCAGTACTTC.